This T cell receptor (beta chain) stems from a study of T cell responses to AZD1222 COVID-19 vaccine. Study details: Recipients boosted at about 4 weeks or about 12 weeks are pooled. Findings of the study overall: White British people made up most donors, females outnumbered males, and clonal diversity was possibly underestimated. The repertoires were collected only after the peak T cell response.

Worth noting for this clone: Antigen: not known.

Data came from immunoSEQ multiplex PCR; TCRdb stores just in-frame clones and leaves some out. This sample has 150,000 or so clones, with 90% to 95% found just once. Trimming removed 6 bases at V and 7 bases at J, with 10 bases between. CDR3 length: 12 amino acids. Germline CDR1 reads MNHEY; CDR2 reads SVGAGI. The sequenced sample was peripheral blood, obtained on day 0 of AZD1222 vaccination. This TCR was recovered from an adult in good health. This rearrangement joins TRBV6-5 to TRBJ2-1; TRBD1 or TRBD2 may be the D gene (5 bases each). The CDR3 spells CASSGTGNEQFF. The CDR3 coding sequence is TGTGCCAGCAGCGGGACGGGGAATGAGCAGTTCTTC.